This T cell receptor beta chain was profiled in a study of long-term antiretroviral therapy in people with HIV. The study's findings and limits: It was observed that HIV repertoires exhibited narrower CDR3 length ranges than controls. Post-ART samples showed increased diversity that remained below transplant donor control levels.

Turning to this clone: Its antigen is as yet unknown.

At the survey level, the v3.0 immunoSEQ assay was run. Sequencing aimed at roughly 40,000-55,000 T-cell genomes per sample. Clones were sequenced by immunoSEQ multiplex PCR, and TCRdb holds only the in-frame ones, with some missing. The repertoire holds 34,000 or so clones, more than 75% seen once, with roughly 5% in the top ten. V dropped 7 bases and J dropped 1 base, with 13 bases sitting between them. In germline, CDR1 is LNHNV, CDR2 YYDKDF (reference sequence). The length of the CDR3 is 14 residues. The source was unsorted PBMCs, collected just over 2.7 years before starting antiretroviral therapy. This sequence joins TRBV15 and TRBJ2-5, with D hard to call. The receptor's source is a woman aged 25 to 45 with HIV. This chain's CDR3 is CATTQDYRQETQYF. The DNA for the CDR3 is TGTGCCACCACCCAGGATTACCGCCAAGAGACCCAGTACTTC.